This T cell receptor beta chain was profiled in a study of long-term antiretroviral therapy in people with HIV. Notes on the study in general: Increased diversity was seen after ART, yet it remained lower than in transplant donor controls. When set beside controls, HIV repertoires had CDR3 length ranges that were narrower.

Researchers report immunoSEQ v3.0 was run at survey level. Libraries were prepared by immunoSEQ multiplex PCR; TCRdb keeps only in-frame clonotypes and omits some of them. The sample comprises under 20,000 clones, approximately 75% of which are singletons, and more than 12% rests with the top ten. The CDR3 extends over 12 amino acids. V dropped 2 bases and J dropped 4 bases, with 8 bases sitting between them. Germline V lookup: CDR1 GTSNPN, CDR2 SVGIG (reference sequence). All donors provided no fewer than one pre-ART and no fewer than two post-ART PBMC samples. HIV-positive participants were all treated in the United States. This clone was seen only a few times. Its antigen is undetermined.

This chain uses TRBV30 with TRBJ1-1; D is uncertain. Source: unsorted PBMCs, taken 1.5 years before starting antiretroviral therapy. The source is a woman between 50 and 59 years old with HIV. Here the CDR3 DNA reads TGTGCCTGGAGTTCCGACCGCACTGAAGCTTTCTTT. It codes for CAWSSDRTEAFF.